These 3 T cell receptor beta chains were all obtained from the same sample, sequenced in a study of regulatory dendritic cells for organ transplantation. Sequencing used immunoSEQ multiplex PCR; TCRdb keeps in-frame clones, though not all of them. This table holds under 40,000 clones, 75% to 95% found once. The sequencing input was naive CD8+ T cells from blood. Indicated subset: CD45RA+ naive T cells. The source is a human donor in good health.

The CDR3 loop reads CASSQEGRNYGYTF. The CDR3 bases are TGCGCCAGCAGCCAAGAAGGCAGAAACTATGGCTACACCTTC. The rearrangement uses TRBV4-3 and TRBJ1-2; D not certain. CDR3 size: 14 residues. Germline V gene sequence: CDR1 LGHNA, CDR2 YSLEER. Trimming stripped 0 bases from V and 2 bases from J, with 7 bases between.

The chain has TRBV25-1 and TRBJ2-7, with D hard to call. Germline CDR1 is MGHDK and CDR2 is SYGVNS. The V end was cut by 6 bases, the J end by 7 bases, with 7 bases between. The CDR3 covers 10 residues. CDR3: CASRGAEQYF. The CDR3 region has the DNA TGTGCCAGCAGAGGAGCGGAGCAGTACTTC.

The CDR3 bases are TGTGCCAGCAGCCCCACGGACGGGTCGAACTATGGCTACACCTTC. This gives the protein CASSPTDGSNYGYTF. This rearrangement joins TRBV9 to TRBJ1-2; D call uncertain. Between the trimmed V and J ends, which lost 4 bases and 2 bases, there was a span of 15 bases. This CDR3 has 15 amino acids. Germline values: CDR1 SGDLS, CDR2 YYNGEE.